This TCR beta chain derives from a study of control samples from healthy donors and cancer patients. Sequencing used immunoSEQ multiplex PCR; TCRdb keeps in-frame clones, though not all of them. This sample has some 150,000 clones, with about 93% found just once. V was pared by 1 base and J by 6 bases, with 3 bases between. CDR3 length: 11 residues. The chain links TRBV12-3 or TRBV12-4 to TRBJ1-1; D is ambiguous. The TCR originated in a woman aged 55-69 years in good health. The sample consisted of blood. The CDR3 protein is CASSLGPEAFF. CDR3 coding DNA: TGTGCCAGCAGTTTAGGACCTGAAGCTTTCTTT.